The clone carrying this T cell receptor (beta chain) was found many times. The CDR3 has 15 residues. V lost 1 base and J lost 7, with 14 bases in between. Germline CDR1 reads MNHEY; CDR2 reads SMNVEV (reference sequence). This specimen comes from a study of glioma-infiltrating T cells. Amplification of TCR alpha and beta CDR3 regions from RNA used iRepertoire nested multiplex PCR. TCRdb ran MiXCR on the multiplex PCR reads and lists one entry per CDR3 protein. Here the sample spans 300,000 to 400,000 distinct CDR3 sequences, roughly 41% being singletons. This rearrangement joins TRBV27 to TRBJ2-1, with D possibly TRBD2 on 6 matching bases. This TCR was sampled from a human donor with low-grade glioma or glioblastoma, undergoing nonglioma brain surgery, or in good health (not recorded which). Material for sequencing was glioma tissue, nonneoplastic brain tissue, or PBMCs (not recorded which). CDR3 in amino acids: CASSLYGSGLNEQFF. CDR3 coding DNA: TGTGCCAGCAGTTTATACGGGAGTGGTTTGAATGAGCAGTTCTTC.